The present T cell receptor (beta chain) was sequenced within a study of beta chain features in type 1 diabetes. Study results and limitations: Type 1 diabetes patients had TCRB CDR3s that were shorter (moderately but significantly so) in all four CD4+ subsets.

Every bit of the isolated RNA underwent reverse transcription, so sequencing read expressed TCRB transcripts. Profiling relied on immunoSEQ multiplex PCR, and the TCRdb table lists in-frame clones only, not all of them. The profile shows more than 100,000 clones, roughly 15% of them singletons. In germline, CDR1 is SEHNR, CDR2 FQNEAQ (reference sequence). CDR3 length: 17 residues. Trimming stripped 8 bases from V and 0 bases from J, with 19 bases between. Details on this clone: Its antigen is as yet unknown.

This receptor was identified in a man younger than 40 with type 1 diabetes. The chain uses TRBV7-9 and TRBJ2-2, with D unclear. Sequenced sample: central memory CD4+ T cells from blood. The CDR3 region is CASRPRLPSSNTGELFF. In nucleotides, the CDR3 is TGTGCCAGCCGTCCCCGGCTCCCAAGCTCGAACACCGGGGAGCTGTTTTTT.